Each of the 27 T cell receptor beta chains below was sequenced from the same sample in a study of cytotoxic CD8 clonotypes in ibrutinib-treated CLL (dated by TCRdb to about 2021). The time point label for this specimen denotes: progressive disease on ibrutinib. To prepare the library, the immunoSEQ multiplex PCR assay was applied. TCRdb provides this immuneACCESS table in a form limited to in-frame rearrangements. Some clones are lacking; in checked studies, under half of them reflect an unresolved V gene, and why the rest are absent is not known. The sample yields 250,000 to 350,000 clones; roughly four fifths were counted once. Of the sample, around 6% falls within the top ten clones. Sequencing was performed on PBMCs, taken at disease progression, from a patient treated with ibrutinib. The receptors were gathered from a human donor with chronic lymphocytic leukemia.

The J gene is TRBJ1-1, the V gene TRBV27; D remains unclear. The CDR3 spans 13 residues. Germline V gene data show CDR1 as MNHEY and CDR2 as SMNVEV (reference sequence). V was trimmed by 2 bases and J by 8 bases, leaving 12 bases between them. Written as DNA, the CDR3 is TGTGCCAGCAGTTTAGGCGGCACCCGAGAAGCTTTCTTT. Translation gives CASSLGGTREAFF.

This clone was seen a handful of times. The chain employs TRBV19 and TRBJ1-2; D is uncertain. CDR3 length: 13 residues. Germline V gene lookup returns CDR1 LNHDA and CDR2 SQIVND (reference sequence). Trimming pared 1 base from V and 4 bases from J, leaving 7 bases between. The CDR3 loop is CASSIVRSYGYTF. DNA for the CDR3: TGTGCCAGTAGTATAGTCCGTAGCTATGGCTACACCTTC.

The CDR3 DNA follows: TGTGCCAGCAGCTTAGAGCCTAGCGGGAGTAACGAGCAGTACTTC. Translated, it gives CASSLEPSGSNEQYF. The chain couples TRBV11-2 to TRBJ2-7; 10 bases match TRBD2. The CDR3 totals 15 residues. V dropped 0 bases and J dropped 5; count of bases not matched to a gene: 4. Germline assignment: CDR1 SGHAT and CDR2 FQNNGV.

This rearrangement joins TRBV19 to TRBJ1-2; maybe TRBD1 (5 bases). Germline CDR1 reads LNHDA; CDR2 reads SQIVND (reference sequence). Trimming pared 6 bases from V and 7 bases from J, leaving 21 bases between. The CDR3 is 15 residues long. CDR3 DNA sequence: TGTGCCAGTAGCATCGTTCGTGACAGTAGCAGTGGCTACACCTTC. Its translation is CASSIVRDSSSGYTF.

The chain combines TRBV5-1 with TRBJ2-5; 9 bases line up with TRBD2. Losses at the gene ends were 0 bases for V and 5 bases for J; bases not matched to a gene: 5. This CDR3 region has 15 residues. CDR1 and CDR2 (germline): SGHRS, YFSETQ. The chain's CDR3 is CASSLELAGDETQYF. The CDR3 DNA sequence: TGCGCCAGCAGCTTGGAGTTAGCGGGGGATGAGACCCAGTACTTC.

The chain combines TRBV19 with TRBJ1-5; no clear D. Germline-derived CDR1 and CDR2 are LNHDA and SQIVND (reference sequence). Trimming pared 9 bases from V and 3 bases from J, leaving 9 bases between. The CDR3 length is 12 residues. In nucleotides, the CDR3 is TGTGCCAGCTTGGGCCCCAATCAGCCCCAGCATTTT. Encoded protein: CASLGPNQPQHF.

The rearrangement joins TRBV7-9 to TRBJ2-2; maybe TRBD1 (5 bases). Germline V gene sequence: CDR1 SEHNR, CDR2 FQNEAQ (reference sequence). V was pared by 1 base and J by 0 bases, with 9 bases between. The CDR3 loop spans 16 amino acids. DNA of the CDR3: TGTGCCAGCAGCTTAGAGGGGTACTCGAACACCGGGGAGCTGTTTTTT. Translated: CASSLEGYSNTGELFF.

The chain is built from TRBV28 and TRBJ2-2; D gene ambiguous. V gave up 2 bases and J gave up 3 bases, with 7 bases separating them. The germline V gene has CDR1 MDHEN and CDR2 SYDVKM. The CDR3 is 14 amino acids. CDR3 region: CASSLEIDTGELFF. DNA for the CDR3: TGTGCCAGCAGTTTAGAGATAGACACCGGGGAGCTGTTTTTT.

The chain uses TRBV9 and TRBJ1-1; maybe TRBD1 (6 bases). The CDR3 spans 14 residues. Germline CDR1 reads SGDLS; CDR2 reads YYNGEE. The V end lost 0 bases, the J end lost 5 bases, and 11 bases lay between the germline ends. DNA of the CDR3: TGTGCCAGCAGCGTAGCACCCAGGGGAACTGAAGCTTTCTTT. It specifies CASSVAPRGTEAFF.

This clone was picked up one time. DNA for the CDR3: TGTGCCAGTAGCGAACTCGGGGTGGATGAAAAACTGTTTTTT. Protein product: CASSELGVDEKLFF. The gene calls are TRBV19 and TRBJ1-4; no reliable D call. There are 14 residues in the CDR3. The germline V and J ends were trimmed by 6 bases and 6 bases, with 14 bases remaining between them. Germline-derived CDR1 and CDR2 are LNHDA and SQIVND (reference sequence).

This chain uses TRBV5-1 with TRBJ1-2; 9 nucleotides match TRBD1. The V gene's germline CDR1 is SGHRS and CDR2 YFSETQ. The V and J ends lost 4 bases and 4 bases, in that order; junction bases with no gene match: 8. This CDR3 is 15 amino acids long. The CDR3 sequence: CASSPRQGEVYGYTF. CDR3 bases: TGCGCCAGCAGCCCTAGACAGGGGGAGGTCTATGGCTACACCTTC.

The J gene is TRBJ2-7, the V gene TRBV2; 9 bases match TRBD2. From germline, CDR1 is SNHLY and CDR2 FYNNEI. The CDR3 is 15 residues long. V shed 6 bases and J 4 bases; nucleotides not matched to a gene: 10. Here the CDR3 DNA reads TGTGCCAGCAGCCAGCTAGCGGGACGCCAGTACGAGCAGTACTTC. Translation: CASSQLAGRQYEQYF.

This clone has more than one count but fewer than ten. The gene calls are TRBV4-3 and TRBJ1-2; D not certain. Trimming left V 0 bases short and J 4 bases short, with 12 bases between. The CDR3 runs 15 residues. Germline CDR1 reads LGHNA; CDR2 reads YSLEER. CDR3 coding DNA: TGCGCCAGCAGCCAAGATCTTGGCAGCTTCTATGGCTACACCTTC. This codes for CASSQDLGSFYGYTF.

The genes are TRBV11-2 and TRBJ2-7; TRBD1 aligns across 7 bases. J lost 4 bases, V lost 5 bases, and 5 bases had no gene match. Per the germline V gene, CDR1 is SGHAT and CDR2 is FQNNGV. This CDR3 spans 13 amino acids. CDR3 nucleotide sequence: TGTGCCAGCAGCGTAACAGGGGTTTACGAGCAGTACTTC. It yields the protein CASSVTGVYEQYF.

The CDR3 nucleotides are TGTGCCAGCAGCTGGGGACTCGACACCGGGGAGCTGTTTTTT. Its protein product is CASSWGLDTGELFF. This chain connects TRBV7-2 to TRBJ2-2, with a tentative D call TRBD2 (6 bases). V gave up 4 bases and J gave up 3 bases, with 9 bases separating them. The CDR3 runs 14 residues. The germline V gene encodes CDR1 SGHTA and CDR2 FQGNSA.

The chain combines TRBV7-9 with TRBJ1-2, with D maybe TRBD1 (5 bases). This CDR3 comprises 14 residues. Germline V gene lookup returns CDR1 SEHNR and CDR2 FQNEAQ (reference sequence). V lost 2 bases to trimming and J lost 8 bases, with 15 bases between them. The CDR3, as DNA: TGTGCCAGCAGCTTAATGACAGTTGGTTTAGGCTACACCTTC. This gives the protein CASSLMTVGLGYTF.

This sequence joins TRBV5-1 and TRBJ2-2, with TRBD2 matching over 10 bases. The germline V gene has CDR1 SGHRS and CDR2 YFSETQ. This CDR3 is built from 16 residues. The V and J ends lost 4 bases and 5 bases, in that order; junction bases with no gene match: 8. CDR3 bases: TGCGCCAGCAGCCCCAGCGGGAGGGCCTTAACCGGGGAGCTGTTTTTT. Its translation is CASSPSGRALTGELFF.

CDR3: CASSDPVELFF. In nucleotides, the CDR3 is TGTGCCAGCAGTGACCCGGTAGAGCTGTTTTTT. The rearrangement uses TRBV28 and TRBJ2-2; no definite D call. Germline-derived CDR1 and CDR2 are MDHEN and SYDVKM. Trimming took off 5 bases at V and 11 bases at J, with 9 bases between the two ends. The length of the CDR3 is 11 residues.

This clone was observed a single time. V usage is TRBV6-6 and J usage is TRBJ2-3, with TRBD1 matching over 11 bases. Germline loops: CDR1 MNHNY, CDR2 SVGAGI (reference sequence). The CDR3 consists of 14 residues. The V segment lost 7 bases and the J segment 7 bases; nucleotides outside the gene matches: 7. In DNA, the CDR3 is TGTGCCAGCACCGGGACAGGGGGAAAGAATACGCAGTATTTT. It is translated as CASTGTGGKNTQYF.

This chain connects TRBV21-1 to TRBJ1-5. TRBV21-1 is assigned pseudogene status. This CDR3 comprises 16 residues. The chain's CDR3 is CASSIPTADSNQPQHF. DNA of the CDR3: TGTGCCAGCAGCATACCGACAGCGGATAGCAATCAGCCCCAGCATTTT.

This clone was counted between two and nine times. The J gene is TRBJ1-5, the V gene TRBV2; D is undetermined. CDR1 is SNHLY and CDR2 is FYNNEI in the germline V gene. V dropped 6 bases and J dropped 0 bases, with 15 bases sitting between them. This CDR3 has 16 residues. CDR3: CASRARLGDSNQPQHF. The DNA of the CDR3 is TGTGCCAGCAGGGCCCGCTTAGGAGATAGCAATCAGCCCCAGCATTTT.

This chain links TRBV4-1 with TRBJ1-2; TRBD1 matches at 7 bases. Germline V lookup: CDR1 MGHRA, CDR2 YSYEKL. J was trimmed by 7 bases and V by 0 bases; bases with no gene match: 11. The CDR3 runs to 16 residues. Here the CDR3 DNA reads TGCGCCAGCAGCCAAGATAGGGGGCAAGTTGGCGGTGGCTACACCTTC. The encoded protein is CASSQDRGQVGGGYTF.

The chain employs TRBV29-1 and TRBJ1-5, with TRBD1 as a possible D gene (6 bases). The germline V gene has CDR1 SQVTM and CDR2 ANQGSEA. This CDR3 contains 12 residues. V was shortened by 4 bases and J by 4 bases, with 8 bases between the two germline ends. CDR3 DNA: TGCAGCGTTGGGGGGGCAAATCAGCCCCAGCATTTT. This translates into CSVGGANQPQHF. Supplemented by reference TRBV29-1 and TRBJ1-5, the full variable domain reads SAVISQKPSRDICQRGTSLTIQCQVDSQVTMMFWYRQQPGQSLTLIATANQGSEATYESGFVIDKFPISRPNLTFSTLTVSNMSPEDSSIYLCSVGGANQPQHFGDGTRLSIL.

The rearrangement links TRBV29-1 to TRBJ2-1, with unresolved D. Germline CDR1 reads SQVTM; CDR2 reads ANQGSEA. V was trimmed by 4 bases and J by 8 bases, leaving 15 bases between them. The CDR3 runs 13 residues. CDR3 in DNA: TGCAGCGTTGTGAAGGTCCGGGTTTATGAGCAGTTCTTC. Translating it yields CSVVKVRVYEQFF.

This chain joins TRBV9 and TRBJ1-1, with D possibly being TRBD1 (6 bases). CDR3 length equals 13 residues. Germline assignment: CDR1 SGDLS and CDR2 YYNGEE. Trimming removed 4 bases at V and 4 bases at J, with 11 bases between. DNA of the CDR3: TGTGCCAGCAGCCCCACAGGGTCCACTGAAGCTTTCTTT. This encodes CASSPTGSTEAFF.

This chain uses TRBV27 with TRBJ2-3; 11 bases agree with TRBD2. The CDR3 extends over 17 amino acids. Germline-derived CDR1 and CDR2 are MNHEY and SMNVEV (reference sequence). V shed 3 bases and J 2 bases; nucleotides not matched to a gene: 7. CDR3 region: CASSFIAGGPITDTQYF. DNA of the CDR3: TGTGCCAGCAGTTTCATAGCGGGAGGGCCGATCACAGATACGCAGTATTTT.

This chain connects TRBV10-1 to TRBJ2-5; unclear D gene. V gave up 8 bases and J gave up 4 bases, with 14 bases separating them. The CDR3 runs to 13 residues. Germline CDR1 WNHNN, CDR2 SYGVQD (reference sequence). The CDR3 loop is CASSLSRGETQYF. CDR3 in DNA: TGCGCCAGCTCTCTCTCGCGAGGAGAGACCCAGTACTTC.